This T cell receptor (beta chain) was recovered during a study of response to subunit inactivated influenza vaccine listed by TCRdb under 2018. With respect to the entire study: Deep quantitative profiling of the T cell receptor repertoire was used in the study to follow responses to a trivalent subunit inactivated influenza vaccine. The investigation overall reported the following: It was suggested by the authors that each seasonal influenza vaccination may recruit only a limited number of new T cells.

Concerning this clonotype itself: Its antigen remains undetermined. Within one base of it there is no much larger clone, and no base qualities were kept.

Libraries came from RT-PCR. The data were produced on an Illumina HiSeq 2500. Using fastp trimming at Q25 and MiXCR clonotype assembly, TCRdb reanalyzed the public sequencing data and kept in-frame beta chains. Identical CDR3 protein sequences are pooled into one entry, listed with their most common genes and DNA. This sample gives some 540,000 distinct CDR3 sequences in total; 20% to 25% of them show up just once. The ten largest account for approximately 3% of the sample. These sequences were also reported in another study, on T cells expressing NK-cell markers. As that second study puts it: TCR beta cDNA libraries were prepared using 5'RACE template switching, which introduced a universal primer site and unique molecular identifiers. In sorted CD3+CD56+NKG2C+, CD3+CD56+NKG2C- and CD3+CD56-NKG2C+ T-cell subsets from about 8 donors, TCR beta-chain repertoires were profiled. Among the eight sequenced donors, seven were HCMV-seropositive and one was HCMV-seronegative. To restrict sorting to alphabetaTCR-expressing T cells, an anti-gammadeltaTCR antibody was added in several experiments. In six donors, the dominant CD3+CD56+NKG2C+ clonotypes were among the top 10 CD8+ clonotypes and accounted for about 1.0-8% of CD8+ T cells. Those dominant clonotypes were again the most abundant among CD3+CD56-NKG2C+ cells in a few donors, at 28.3-60.1%. It remained unclear whether the expanded NKG2C-expressing T cell clones were specific for HCMV antigens. The eight sequenced donors were randomly selected healthy volunteers, three men and five women. A commercial ELISA kit detecting HCMV-specific IgG in serum was used to determine HCMV serostatus. Ficoll density gradient centrifugation was used to isolate peripheral blood mononuclear cells from blood. CD4+ and CD8+ T cells were isolated from PBMC by magnetic immunoseparation with Miltenyi isolation kits. cDNA synthesis was primed from the TCR beta constant segment and was followed by two successive PCR amplification steps. The libraries were sequenced on Illumina HiSeq 2000/2500, MiSeq or NextSeq, producing 2 x 150 bp reads. MIGEC handled demultiplexing of the reads and grouping by UMI, while MiTCR was used to assemble and quantify clonotypes. To exclude erroneous sequences, any TCR cDNA sequence not supported by at least two reads was discarded. Downstream repertoire analysis used the tcR package, and clonotypes were matched across fractions by CDR3 nucleotide sequence plus V segment. Antigen specificity was annotated against VDJdb with VDJmatch, allowing one amino acid substitution in CDR3.

The sample consisted of CD4+ T cells sorted from PBMCs, taken 11 to 12 days after vaccination. The receptor's source is a man in his forties or fifties who received an inactivated influenza vaccine. Donor details come from another sample of the same person, matched by shared clones.

Here the CDR3 is given as CASTRTGGGTEAFF. Read as DNA, the sequence is TGTGCCAGCACACGGACAGGGGGTGGCACTGAAGCTTTCTTT. The chain is encoded by TRBV12-3 or TRBV12-4 joined to TRBJ1-1, and TRBD1 matches 10 of the central bases. From cysteine to phenylalanine, the CDR3 is 14 amino acids long. Of all the DNA, just the CDR3 is kept, 42 bases in frame from base 1. V lost 7 bases and J lost 4 bases, and the count of bases not matched to a germline gene is 6.